The sequence of this TCR beta chain was determined in a study of blood T cell repertoires in COVID-19. Study as a whole: The samples span acute and convalescent COVID-19 from the United States, Italy and Spain. The cDNA or gDNA used as material had been derived from T cells, B-cell-depleted T cells, or PBMCs.

With V trimmed by 3 bases and J by 1 base, 3 bases remained unmatched. The CDR3 consists of 16 residues. CDR1 SGHRS and CDR2 YFSETQ come from the germline V gene. Sequenced by immunoSEQ multiplex PCR; TCRdb stores in-frame clones only, minus some. The sample shows almost 250,000 clones, 85% to 90% of them seen only once. This sequence was found in a woman aged 45-65 years who had recovered from COVID-19. V is TRBV5-1 and J is TRBJ2-2, with TRBD2 identical over 10 bases. What was sequenced was PBMCs or T cells enriched from blood (not recorded which). DNA for the CDR3: TGCGCCAGCAGCTCGACTAGCGGGCTGAACACCGGGGAGCTGTTTTTT. Amino acids: CASSSTSGLNTGELFF.